This T cell receptor (beta chain) emerged from a study of blood T cell repertoires in COVID-19. Study summary: Both acute and convalescent COVID-19 samples were obtained from the United States, Italy and Spain. T cells, B-cell-depleted T cells, or PBMCs provided the cDNA or gDNA that served as material.

As originally analysed: Amplification with reference gene primers provided the estimates of nucleated cell counts. Sequenced by immunoSEQ multiplex PCR; TCRdb stores in-frame clones only, minus some. V and J calls and clone size come straight from that table; D and trimming were deduced from the DNA. This table has approximately 290,000 clones, 80% to 85% appearing once. Germline V gene sequence: CDR1 SGHRS, CDR2 YFSETQ. Trimming cost V 4 bases and J 4 bases, with 11 bases left between them. This CDR3 contains 13 residues. Those enrolled in Seattle joined during active infection and were followed longitudinally afterward.

The receptor was isolated from a person in their 70s with COVID-19, enrolled during active disease. This chain links TRBV5-1 with TRBJ1-1; D uncertain. Sequenced material: peripheral blood. DNA of the CDR3: TGCGCCAGCAGCACCGAGCTAGGCACTGAAGCTTTCTTT. This gives the protein CASSTELGTEAFF.